This paragraph covers one T cell receptor (beta chain) sequence. As yet, its antigen is unknown. The entry originates in a study of prognosis after radiotherapy for stage I lung cancer. Study as a whole: In this cohort, every patient with non-small cell lung cancer was regarded as medically inoperable.

Points from the study as a whole: It was reported that patients with metastases and those without them differed in TRBV and TRBJ gene usage. Post-therapy Shannon entropy was lower in patients developing distant metastases following stereotactic body radiation therapy.

Two rounds of multiplex PCR amplified TCR beta CDR3 from genomic DNA. Primers targeting each individual TRBV and TRBJ gene were applied in first-round PCR. In the second PCR round, amplification relied on universal primers. TCRdb re-analysed the multiplex PCR reads in MiXCR, keeping a single row per CDR3 protein. The table records about 17,000 distinct CDR3 sequences, around 44% of them present only once. Germline V gene lookup returns CDR1 MDHEN and CDR2 SYDVKM. V shed 6 bases, J shed 7 bases, and the junction held 10 bases outside the gene matches. CDR3 length: 14 amino acids. This sequence joins TRBV28 and TRBJ2-7, with 9 bases aligning to TRBD2. The source is a donor aged 50 or older with non-small cell lung cancer. Sequencing used PBMCs, obtained before or after stereotactic body radiation therapy (not recorded which). In DNA, the CDR3 is TGTGCCAGCAGCTTAACCCAGCGGGAGGAGGAGCAGTACTTC. This encodes CASSLTQREEEQYF.